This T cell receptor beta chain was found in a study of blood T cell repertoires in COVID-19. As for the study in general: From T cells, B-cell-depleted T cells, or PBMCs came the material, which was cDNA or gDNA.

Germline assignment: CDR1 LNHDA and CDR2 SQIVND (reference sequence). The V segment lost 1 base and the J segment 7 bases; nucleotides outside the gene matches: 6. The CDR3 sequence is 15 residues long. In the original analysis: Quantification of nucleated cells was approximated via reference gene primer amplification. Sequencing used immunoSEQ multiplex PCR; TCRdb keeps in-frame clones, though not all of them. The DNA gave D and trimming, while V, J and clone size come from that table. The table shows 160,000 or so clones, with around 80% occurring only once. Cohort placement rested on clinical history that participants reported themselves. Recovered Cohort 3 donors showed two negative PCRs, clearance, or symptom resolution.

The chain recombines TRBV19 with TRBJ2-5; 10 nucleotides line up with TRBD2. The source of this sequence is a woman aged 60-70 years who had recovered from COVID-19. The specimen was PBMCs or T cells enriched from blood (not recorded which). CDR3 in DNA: TGTGCCAGTAGTATAGCCAGCGGGGGGGCGGTGACCCAGTACTTC. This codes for CASSIASGGAVTQYF.